This T cell receptor beta chain was captured by sequencing in a study of blood T cells in healthy people across ages. A second 7 to 11 cycle PCR used barcoded and J-beta primers. TCRdb reanalysed the 5' RACE reads using MiXCR and keeps one entry per CDR3 protein. The table has fewer than 1,000,000 distinct CDR3 sequences, more than 35% seen once. The CDR3 sequence is 16 residues long. CDR1 is SEHNR, CDR2 FQNEAQ, per germline (reference sequence). The V end lost 4 bases, the J end lost 4 bases, and 19 bases lay between the germline ends. The clonotype originates from a man older than 75 in good health. The chain is built from TRBV7-9 and TRBJ2-5, with D possibly being TRBD1 (6 bases). Sequencing input: blood. CDR3: CASSSRDTLRGETQYF. The CDR3 nucleotides are TGTGCCAGCAGCTCACGGGACACCCTACGGGGAGAGACCCAGTACTTC. The full variable domain, with the rest looked up from reference TRBV7-9 and TRBJ2-5, is DTGVSQNPRHKITKRGQNVTFRCDPISEHNRLYWYRQTLGQGPEFLTYFQNEAQLEKSRLLSDRFSAERPKGSFSTLEIQRTEQGDSAMYLCASSSRDTLRGETQYFGPGTRLLVL.